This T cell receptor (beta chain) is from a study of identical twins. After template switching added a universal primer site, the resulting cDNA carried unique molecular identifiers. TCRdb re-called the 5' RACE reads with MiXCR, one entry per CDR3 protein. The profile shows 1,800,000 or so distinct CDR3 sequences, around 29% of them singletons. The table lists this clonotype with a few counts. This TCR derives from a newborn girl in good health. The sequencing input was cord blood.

For the CDR3, the DNA is TGTGCTAGTGGCGGGACAGGCTACAATGAGCAGTTCTTC. Protein sequence: CASGGTGYNEQFF. The V gene is TRBV12-5, the J gene TRBJ2-1; 8 nucleotides align to TRBD1. The germline V gene has CDR1 LGHNT and CDR2 FRNRAP. The trim removed 6 bases at V and 3 bases at J, leaving 1 base unmatched. The CDR3 is made up of 13 amino acids.